This T cell receptor beta chain stems from a study of neoadjuvant anti-PD-1 for oral cavity cancer. Study overall: Around day 43, patients without progression received a fourth nivolumab dose before surgery.

This CDR3 has 11 amino acids. Patients had newly diagnosed, untreated stage II-IVA oral cavity squamous cell carcinoma. Patients had HPV-negative, locally advanced oral cavity squamous cell carcinoma. PBMCs were not maintained or expanded in culture before analysis. This clone was recorded once. TCRdb's copy holds only in-frame clones and misses some; the assay was immunoSEQ multiplex PCR. The sample carries roughly 67,000 clones, 80% to 90% recorded once. The specimen was PBMCs, collected before nivolumab (anti-PD-1) treatment. The sequence came from a person between 40 and 80 years old with oral cavity squamous cell carcinoma. The genes are TRBV12-2 and TRBJ2-7; the table calls TRBD1, which could not be checked here. TRBV12-2 is noted as a pseudogene. The CDR3 nucleotides read TGTGCAAGTCGCTTTGGCTGCGAGCAGTACTTC. Its protein product is CASRFGCEQYF.